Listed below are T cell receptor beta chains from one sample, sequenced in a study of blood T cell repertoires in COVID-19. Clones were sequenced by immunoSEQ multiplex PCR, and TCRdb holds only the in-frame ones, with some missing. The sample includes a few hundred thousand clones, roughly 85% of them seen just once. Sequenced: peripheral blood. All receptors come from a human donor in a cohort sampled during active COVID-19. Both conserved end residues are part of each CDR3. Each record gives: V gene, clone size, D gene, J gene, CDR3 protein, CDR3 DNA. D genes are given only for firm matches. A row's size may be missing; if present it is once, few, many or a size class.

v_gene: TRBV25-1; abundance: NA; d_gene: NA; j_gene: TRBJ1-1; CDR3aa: CASSDSLVDTEAFF; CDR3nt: TGTGCCAGCAGTGACTCGTTAGTGGACACTGAAGCTTTCTTT
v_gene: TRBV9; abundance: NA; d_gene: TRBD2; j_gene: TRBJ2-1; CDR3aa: CASSVGDGGSYNEQFF; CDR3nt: TGTGCCAGCAGCGTAGGGGACGGGGGGTCCTACAATGAGCAGTTCTTC
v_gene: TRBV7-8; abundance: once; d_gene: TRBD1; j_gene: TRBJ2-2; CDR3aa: CASMLTGSAGELFF; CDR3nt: TGTGCCAGCATGCTGACAGGGTCGGCCGGGGAGCTGTTTTTT
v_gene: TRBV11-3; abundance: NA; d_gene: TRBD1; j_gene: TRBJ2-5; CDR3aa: CASSPRTGVETQYF; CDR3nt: TGTGCCAGCAGCCCCCGGACAGGGGTGGAGACCCAGTACTTC
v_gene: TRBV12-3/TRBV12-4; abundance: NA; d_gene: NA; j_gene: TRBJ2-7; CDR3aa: CASSSYRFQQYF; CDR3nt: TGTGCCAGCAGTTCGTACAGGTTCCAGCAGTACTTC
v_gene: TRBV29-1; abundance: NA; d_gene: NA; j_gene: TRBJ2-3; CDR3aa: CSLGGVTDTQYF; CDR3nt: TGCAGTCTAGGGGGGGTCACAGATACGCAGTATTTT
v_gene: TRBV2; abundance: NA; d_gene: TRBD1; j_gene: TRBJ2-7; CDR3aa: CASSGDRAYEQYF; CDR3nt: TGTGCCAGCAGTGGAGACAGGGCCTACGAGCAGTACTTC
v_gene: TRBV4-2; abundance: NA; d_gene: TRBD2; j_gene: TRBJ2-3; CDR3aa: CASSQVGGRLAGGRSTDTQYF; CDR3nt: TGTGCCAGCAGCCAAGTGGGAGGGCGTCTAGCGGGGGGCAGGTCTACAGATACGCAGTATTTT
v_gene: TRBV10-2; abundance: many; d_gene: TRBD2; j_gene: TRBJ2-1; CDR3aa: CASSPGLVIDNEQFF; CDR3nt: TGCGCCAGCAGTCCGGGACTAGTTATCGACAATGAGCAGTTCTTC
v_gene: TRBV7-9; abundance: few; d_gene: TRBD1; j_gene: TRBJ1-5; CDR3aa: CASSRYTGEASNQPQHF; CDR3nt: TGTGCCAGCAGCCGATATACAGGGGAAGCTAGCAATCAGCCCCAGCATTTT
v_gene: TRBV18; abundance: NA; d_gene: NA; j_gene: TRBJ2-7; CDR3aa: CASSPEGSEQYF; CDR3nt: TGTGCCAGCTCACCGGAGGGATCCGAGCAGTACTTC
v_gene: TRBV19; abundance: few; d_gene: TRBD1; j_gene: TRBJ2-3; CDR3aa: CASRRTGLLTDTQYF; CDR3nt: TGTGCCAGTAGGAGGACAGGGTTACTCACAGATACGCAGTATTTT
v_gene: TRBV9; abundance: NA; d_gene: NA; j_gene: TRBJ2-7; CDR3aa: CASSPYRGGSYEQYF; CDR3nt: TGTGCCAGCAGCCCGTACAGGGGAGGTTCCTACGAGCAGTACTTC
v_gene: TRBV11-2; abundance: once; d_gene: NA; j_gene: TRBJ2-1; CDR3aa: CASSLRGAEQFF; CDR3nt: TGTGCCAGCAGCTTGAGAGGTGCTGAGCAGTTCTTC
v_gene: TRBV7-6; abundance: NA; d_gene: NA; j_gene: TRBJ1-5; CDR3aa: CASSPSSDNNQPQHF; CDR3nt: TGTGCCAGCTCCCCTTCTTCGGACAACAATCAGCCCCAGCATTTT
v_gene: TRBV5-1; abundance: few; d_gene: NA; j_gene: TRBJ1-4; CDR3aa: CASTQEAGNEKLFF; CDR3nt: TGCGCCAGCACCCAAGAGGCGGGTAATGAAAAACTGTTTTTT
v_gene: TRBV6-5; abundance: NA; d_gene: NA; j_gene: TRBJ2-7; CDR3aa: CASLTTYEQYF; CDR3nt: TGTGCCAGCTTGACAACCTACGAGCAGTACTTC
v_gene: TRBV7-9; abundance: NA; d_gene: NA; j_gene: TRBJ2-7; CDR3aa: CASSLAGSRKDEQYF; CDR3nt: TGTGCCAGCAGCTTGGCGGGTAGTAGGAAGGACGAGCAGTACTTC
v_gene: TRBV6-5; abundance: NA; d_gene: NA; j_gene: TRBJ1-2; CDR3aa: CASTYGGGFNYGYTF; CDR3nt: TGTGCCAGCACTTACGGGGGAGGATTTAACTATGGCTACACCTTC
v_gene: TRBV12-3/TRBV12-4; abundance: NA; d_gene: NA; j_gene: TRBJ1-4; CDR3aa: CASREDSNEKLFF; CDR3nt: TGTGCCAGCAGGGAGGACAGTAATGAAAAACTGTTTTTT
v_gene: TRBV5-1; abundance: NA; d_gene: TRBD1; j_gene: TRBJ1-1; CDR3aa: CASSLQGALNTEAFF; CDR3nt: TGCGCCAGCAGCTTACAGGGGGCTTTGAACACTGAAGCTTTCTTT
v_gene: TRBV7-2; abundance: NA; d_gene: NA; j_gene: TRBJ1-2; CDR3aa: CASSLMSGGAQGYTF; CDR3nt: TGTGCCAGCAGCCTTATGAGTGGGGGGGCGCAGGGCTACACCTTC
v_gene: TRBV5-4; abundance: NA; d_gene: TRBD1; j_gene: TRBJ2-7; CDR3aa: CASSLGDRGSEQYF; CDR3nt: TGTGCCAGCAGCTTAGGGGACAGGGGTTCCGAGCAGTACTTC
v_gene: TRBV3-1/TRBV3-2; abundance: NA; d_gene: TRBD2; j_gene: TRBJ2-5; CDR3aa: CASSQLAGGLSDQETQYF; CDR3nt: TGTGCCAGCAGCCAACTAGCGGGGGGGTTGTCGGACCAAGAGACCCAGTACTTC
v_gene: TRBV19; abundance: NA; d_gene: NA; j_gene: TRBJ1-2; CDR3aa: CASSIRANYGYTF; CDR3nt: TGTGCCAGTAGTATTAGAGCTAACTATGGCTACACCTTC
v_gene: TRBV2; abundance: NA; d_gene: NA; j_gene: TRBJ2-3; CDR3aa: CASRLGRSYTDTQYF; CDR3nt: TGTGCCAGCAGGTTAGGGAGGTCATACACAGATACGCAGTATTTT
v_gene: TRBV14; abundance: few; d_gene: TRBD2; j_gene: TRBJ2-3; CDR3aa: CASSQPGLAVDTQYF; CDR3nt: TGTGCCAGCAGCCAGCCGGGACTAGCGGTAGATACGCAGTATTTT
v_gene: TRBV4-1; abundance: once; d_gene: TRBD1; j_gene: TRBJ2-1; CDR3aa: CASSQDGLGQGSYNEQFF; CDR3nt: TGCGCCAGCAGCCAAGACGGCCTTGGACAGGGCTCCTACAATGAGCAGTTCTTC
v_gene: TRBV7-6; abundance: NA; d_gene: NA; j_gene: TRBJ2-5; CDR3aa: CASSLEYRAGETQYF; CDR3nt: TGTGCCAGCAGCTTAGAATATCGCGCCGGAGAGACCCAGTACTTC
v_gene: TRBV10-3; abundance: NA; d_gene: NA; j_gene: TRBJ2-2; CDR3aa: CAISESPQTNTGELFF; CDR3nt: TGTGCCATCAGTGAGTCACCACAGACGAACACCGGGGAGCTGTTTTTT
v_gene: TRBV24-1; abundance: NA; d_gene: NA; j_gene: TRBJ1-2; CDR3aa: CATSGGARGSSGYTF; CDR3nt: TGTGCCACCAGTGGTGGGGCGCGGGGTAGTAGTGGCTACACCTTC
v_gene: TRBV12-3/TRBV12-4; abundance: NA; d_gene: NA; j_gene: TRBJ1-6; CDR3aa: CASSEAVWPLHF; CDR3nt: TGTGCCAGCAGTGAGGCCGTTTGGCCCCTCCACTTT
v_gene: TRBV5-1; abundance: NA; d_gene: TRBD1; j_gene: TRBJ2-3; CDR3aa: CASTGGEGTDTQYF; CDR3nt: TGCGCCAGCACAGGGGGCGAGGGCACAGATACGCAGTATTTT
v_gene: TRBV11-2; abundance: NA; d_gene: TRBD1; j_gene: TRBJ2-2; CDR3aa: CASSLGQGKNTGELFF; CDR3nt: TGTGCCAGCAGCTTGGGACAGGGGAAGAACACCGGGGAGCTGTTTTTT
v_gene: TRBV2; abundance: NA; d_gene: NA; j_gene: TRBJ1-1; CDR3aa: CASSEAGDTEAFF; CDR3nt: TGTGCCAGCAGTGAAGCAGGGGACACTGAAGCTTTCTTT
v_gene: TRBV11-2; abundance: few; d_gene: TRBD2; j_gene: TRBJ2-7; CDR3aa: CASNSGGIVYEQYF; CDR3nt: TGTGCCAGCAATAGCGGGGGGATTGTCTACGAGCAGTACTTC
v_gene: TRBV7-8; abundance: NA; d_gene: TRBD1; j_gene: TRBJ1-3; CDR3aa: CASSPRTGGKNTIYF; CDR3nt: TGTGCCAGCAGCCCCCGGACAGGGGGCAAAAACACCATATATTTT